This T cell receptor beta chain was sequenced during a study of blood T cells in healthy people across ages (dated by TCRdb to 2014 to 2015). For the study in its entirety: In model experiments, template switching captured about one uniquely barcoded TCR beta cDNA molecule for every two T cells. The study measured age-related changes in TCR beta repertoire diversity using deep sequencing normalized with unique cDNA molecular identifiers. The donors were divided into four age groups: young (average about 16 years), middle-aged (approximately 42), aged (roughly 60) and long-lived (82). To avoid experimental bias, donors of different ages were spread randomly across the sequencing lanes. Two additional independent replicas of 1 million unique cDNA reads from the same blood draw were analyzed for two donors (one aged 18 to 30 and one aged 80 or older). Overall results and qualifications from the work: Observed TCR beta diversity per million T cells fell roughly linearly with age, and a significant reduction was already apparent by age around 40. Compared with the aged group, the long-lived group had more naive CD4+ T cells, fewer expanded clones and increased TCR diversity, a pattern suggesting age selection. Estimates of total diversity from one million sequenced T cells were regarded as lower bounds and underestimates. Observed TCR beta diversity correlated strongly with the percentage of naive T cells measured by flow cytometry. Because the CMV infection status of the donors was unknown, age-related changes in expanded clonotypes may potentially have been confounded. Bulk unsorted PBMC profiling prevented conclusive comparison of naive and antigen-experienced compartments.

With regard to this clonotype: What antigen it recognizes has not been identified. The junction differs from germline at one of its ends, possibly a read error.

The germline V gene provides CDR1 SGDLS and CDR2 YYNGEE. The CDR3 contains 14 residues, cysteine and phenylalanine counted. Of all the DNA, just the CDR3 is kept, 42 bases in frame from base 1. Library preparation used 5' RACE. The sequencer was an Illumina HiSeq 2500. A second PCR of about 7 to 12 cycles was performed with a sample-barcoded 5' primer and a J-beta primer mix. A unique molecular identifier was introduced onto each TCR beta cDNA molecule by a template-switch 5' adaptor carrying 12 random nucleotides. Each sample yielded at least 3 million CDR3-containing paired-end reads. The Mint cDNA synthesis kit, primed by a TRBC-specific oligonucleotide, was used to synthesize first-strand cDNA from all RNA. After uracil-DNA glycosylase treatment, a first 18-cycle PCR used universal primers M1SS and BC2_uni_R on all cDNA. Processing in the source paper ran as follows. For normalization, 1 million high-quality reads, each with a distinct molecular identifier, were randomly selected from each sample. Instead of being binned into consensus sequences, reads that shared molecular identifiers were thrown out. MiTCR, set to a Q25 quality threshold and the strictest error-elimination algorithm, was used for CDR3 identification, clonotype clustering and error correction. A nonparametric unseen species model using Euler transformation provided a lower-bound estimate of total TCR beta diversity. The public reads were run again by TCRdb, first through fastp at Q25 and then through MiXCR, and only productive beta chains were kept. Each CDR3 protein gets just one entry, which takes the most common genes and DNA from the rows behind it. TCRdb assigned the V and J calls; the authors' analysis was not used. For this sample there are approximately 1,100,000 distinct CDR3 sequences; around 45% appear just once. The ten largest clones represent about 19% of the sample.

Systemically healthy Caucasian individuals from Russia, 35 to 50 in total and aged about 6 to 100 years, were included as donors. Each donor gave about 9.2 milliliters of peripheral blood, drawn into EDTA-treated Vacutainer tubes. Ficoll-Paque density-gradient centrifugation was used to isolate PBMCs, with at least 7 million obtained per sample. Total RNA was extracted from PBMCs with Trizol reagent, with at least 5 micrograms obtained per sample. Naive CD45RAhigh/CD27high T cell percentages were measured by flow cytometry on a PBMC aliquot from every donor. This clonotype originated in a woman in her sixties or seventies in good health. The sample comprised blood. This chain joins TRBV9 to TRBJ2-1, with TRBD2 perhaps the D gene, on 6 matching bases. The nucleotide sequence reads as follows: TGTGCCAGTAGCGGCAGGGTACCCACACATGAGCAGTTCTTC. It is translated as CASSGRVPTHEQFF. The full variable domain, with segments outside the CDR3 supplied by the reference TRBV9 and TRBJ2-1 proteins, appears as DSGVTQTPKHLITATGQRVTLRCSPRSGDLSVYWYQQSLDQGLQFLIQYYNGEERAKGNILERFSAQQFPDLHSELNLSSLELGDSALYFCASSGRVPTHEQFFGPGTRLTVL.